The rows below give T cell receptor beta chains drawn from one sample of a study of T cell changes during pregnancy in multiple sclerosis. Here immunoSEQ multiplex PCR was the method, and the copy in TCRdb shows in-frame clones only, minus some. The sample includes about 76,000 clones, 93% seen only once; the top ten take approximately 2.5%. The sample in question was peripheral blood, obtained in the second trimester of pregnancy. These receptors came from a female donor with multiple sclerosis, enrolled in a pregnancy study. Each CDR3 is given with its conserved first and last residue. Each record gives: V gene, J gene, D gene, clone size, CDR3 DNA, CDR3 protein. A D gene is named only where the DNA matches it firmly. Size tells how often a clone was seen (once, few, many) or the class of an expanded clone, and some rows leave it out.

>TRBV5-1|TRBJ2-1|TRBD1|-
TGCGCCAGCAGCTCGGGACAGACCTACAATGAGCAGTTCTTC
CASSSGQTYNEQFF
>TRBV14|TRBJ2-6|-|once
TGTGCCAGCAGCCAAGATGGGGCCGCTGGGGCCAACGTCCTGACTTTC
CASSQDGAAGANVLTF
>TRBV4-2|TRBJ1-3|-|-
TGTGCCAGCAGCCAAGAACTGTCGGGGAGGGACACCATATATTTT
CASSQELSGRDTIYF
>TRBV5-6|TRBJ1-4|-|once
TGTGCCAGCAGCCCGAGGAGTTTCGATGAAAAACTGTTTTTT
CASSPRSFDEKLFF
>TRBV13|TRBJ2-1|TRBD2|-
TGTGCCAGCGGGGCGGGGGGGCCATTCGACCCCTACAATGAGCAGTTCTTC
CASGAGGPFDPYNEQFF
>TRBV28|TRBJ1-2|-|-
TGTGCCCCCGCGGGTGTAGACTATGGCTACACCTTC
CAPAGVDYGYTF
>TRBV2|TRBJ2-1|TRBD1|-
TGTGCCAGCAAGACAGGGGGCTATGAGCAGTTCTTC
CASKTGGYEQFF
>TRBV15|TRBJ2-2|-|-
TGTGCCACCAATCCGGGTGCGAACACCGGGGAGCTGTTTTTT
CATNPGANTGELFF
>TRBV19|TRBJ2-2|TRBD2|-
TGTGCCAGTAGTATAGATAGCGGGGCCACCGGGGAGCTGTTTTTT
CASSIDSGATGELFF
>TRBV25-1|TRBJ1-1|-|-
TGTGCCAGCAGCCTGTCCATAACTCAGGGTAGGAACACTGAAGCTTTCTTT
CASSLSITQGRNTEAFF
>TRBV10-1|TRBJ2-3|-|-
TGCGCCAGCAGTGTACTAGCCACAGATACGCAGTATTTT
CASSVLATDTQYF
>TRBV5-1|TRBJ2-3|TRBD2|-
TGCGCCAGCCGCCTAACTAGCGGGGTAGCCGATACGCAGTATTTT
CASRLTSGVADTQYF
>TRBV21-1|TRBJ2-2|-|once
TGTGCCAGCGTCAGGGCAGACACCGGGGAGCTGTTTTTT
CASVRADTGELFF
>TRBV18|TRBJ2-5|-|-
TGTGCCAGCTCACCAGCGGGGGCGCGAGAGACCCAGTACTTC
CASSPAGARETQYF
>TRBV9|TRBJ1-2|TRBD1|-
TGTGCCAGCAGCGCCGACAGGGGGAATGGCTACACCTTC
CASSADRGNGYTF
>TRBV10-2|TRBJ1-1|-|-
TGCGCCAGCAGTGAGTCGGGAGGGGACACTGAAGCTTTCTTT
CASSESGGDTEAFF
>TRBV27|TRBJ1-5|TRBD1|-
TGTGCCAGCAGTCCCCAGACAGGGGGATTGTTTGTCTATCAGCCCCAGCATTTT
CASSPQTGGLFVYQPQHF
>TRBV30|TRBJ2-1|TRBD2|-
TGTGCCTGGTCTGTGCTTAGCGGGAGTTACAATGAGCAGTTCTTC
CAWSVLSGSYNEQFF
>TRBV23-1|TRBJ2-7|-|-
TGCGCCAGCAGTCACCCCTTAGGGGGGGCGAGCTCCTACGAGCAGTACTTC
CASSHPLGGASSYEQYF
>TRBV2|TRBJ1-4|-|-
TGTGCCACCTTTAAACAGGGCCTGGGGAACGGGCTGTTTTTT
CATFKQGLGNGLFF
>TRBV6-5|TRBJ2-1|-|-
TGTGCCAGCAGTTCCAGTCGGAGTAATGAGGAGTTCTTC
CASSSSRSNEEFF
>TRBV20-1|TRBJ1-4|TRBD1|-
TGCAGTGCTCTCCCCGGGACAGAACTGTTTTTT
CSALPGTELFF
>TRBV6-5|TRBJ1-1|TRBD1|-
TGTGCCAGCAGTCCGACAGGGTACACTGAAGCTTTCTTT
CASSPTGYTEAFF
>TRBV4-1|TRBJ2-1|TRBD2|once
TGCGCCAGCAGCCAAGAAAGCGGGAGTACGAATGAGCAGTTCTTC
CASSQESGSTNEQFF
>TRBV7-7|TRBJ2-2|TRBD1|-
TGTGCCAGCAGCCCAGACAGGGCCAACACCGGGGAGCTGTTTTTT
CASSPDRANTGELFF
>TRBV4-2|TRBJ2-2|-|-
TGTGCCAGCAGCCCGGGCCCGGGGGACACCGGGGAGCTGTTTTTT
CASSPGPGDTGELFF
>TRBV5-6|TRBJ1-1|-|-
TGTGCCAGCAGCTTGGGAACCCAGGAAGCTTTCTTT
CASSLGTQEAFF
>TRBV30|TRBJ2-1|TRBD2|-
TGTGCCTGGAGTGTACGTATTAGCGGGAGGCCGTCCTACAATGAGCAGTTCTTC
CAWSVRISGRPSYNEQFF
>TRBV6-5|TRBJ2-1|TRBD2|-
TGTGCCAGCAGTGGTAGCGGGGGGGTACACAATGAGCAGTTCTTC
CASSGSGGVHNEQFF
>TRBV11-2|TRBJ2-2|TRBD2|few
TGTGCCAGCAGGCCTCTGGCGGGGGGACCGAACACCGGGGAGCTGTTTTTT
CASRPLAGGPNTGELFF
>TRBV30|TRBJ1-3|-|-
TGTGCCTGGAGTCACGGGGGAGGGGCTGGAAACACCATATATTTT
CAWSHGGGAGNTIYF
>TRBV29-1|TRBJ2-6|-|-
TGCAGCGTAAATAATGGGGCCAACGTCCTGACTTTC
CSVNNGANVLTF
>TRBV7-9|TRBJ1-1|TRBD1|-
TGTGCCAGCAGCTCAATTACAGGGGACACTGAAGCTTTCTTT
CASSSITGDTEAFF
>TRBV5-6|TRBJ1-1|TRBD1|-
TGTGCCAGCAGCTTGAGACAGGGGGGCGAAGCTTTCTTT
CASSLRQGGEAFF
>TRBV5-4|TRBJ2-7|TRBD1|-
TGTGCCAGCAGCATCGGGACAGGGGACGAGCAGTACTTC
CASSIGTGDEQYF
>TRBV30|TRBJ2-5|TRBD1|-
TGTGCCTGGAGTTCCGAGGACAGGGAAGAGACCCAGTACTTC
CAWSSEDREETQYF
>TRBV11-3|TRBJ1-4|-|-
TGTGCCAGCAGCAGGAGGATGGGAGAAAAACTGTTTTTT
CASSRRMGEKLFF
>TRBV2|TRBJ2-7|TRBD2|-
TGTGCCAGCTACTGGACTAGCGACTCCTACGAGCAGTACTTC
CASYWTSDSYEQYF
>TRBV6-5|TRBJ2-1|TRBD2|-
TGTGCCAGCAGTTTAACTAGCGGGGGGGGTGAGCAGTTCTTC
CASSLTSGGGEQFF
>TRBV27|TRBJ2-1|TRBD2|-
TGTGCCACCAAGAGGACGGGACTAGTCTACAATGAGCAGTTCTTC
CATKRTGLVYNEQFF
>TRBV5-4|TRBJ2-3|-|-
TGTGCCAGCAGCCCCTCGAGGACAGGCACAGATACGCAGTATTTT
CASSPSRTGTDTQYF
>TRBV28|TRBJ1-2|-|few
TGTGCCAGCAGTACACCAGACAGCGTCTATGGCTACACCTTC
CASSTPDSVYGYTF
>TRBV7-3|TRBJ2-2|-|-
TGTGCCAGCAGCCCGCAGGGCGGGGAGCTGTTTTTT
CASSPQGGELFF
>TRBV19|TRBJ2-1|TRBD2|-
TGTGCCAGTACCTTAGCGGGGCAATCTTACAATGAGCAGTTCTTC
CASTLAGQSYNEQFF
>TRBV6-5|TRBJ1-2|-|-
TGTGCCAGCAGTTACTCGTCAGGATTCTATGGCTACACCTTC
CASSYSSGFYGYTF
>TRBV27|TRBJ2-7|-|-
TGTGCCAGCAGTTTATCGTCCGTCGGTTCCTACGAGCAGTACTTC
CASSLSSVGSYEQYF
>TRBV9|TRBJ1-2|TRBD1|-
TGTGCCAGCACCTACGGCGGGACAGGGGGTGTCGGGGTCGATGGCTACACCTTC
CASTYGGTGGVGVDGYTF
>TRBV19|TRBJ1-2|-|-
TGTGCCAGTAGTATAACCTATCAGGGGCGTGGGTATGGCTACACCTTC
CASSITYQGRGYGYTF
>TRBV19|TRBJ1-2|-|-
TGTGCCAGTACTTTCTACAGCGGGACGGACTATGGCTACACCTTC
CASTFYSGTDYGYTF
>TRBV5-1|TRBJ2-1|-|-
TGCGCCAGCAGCTGGGACGGTGACAGGGAGCAGTTCTTC
CASSWDGDREQFF
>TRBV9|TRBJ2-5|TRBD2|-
TGTGCCAGCAGCGTAAGCGGGGCCCAAGAGACCCAGTACTTC
CASSVSGAQETQYF
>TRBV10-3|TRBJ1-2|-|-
TGTGCCATCAGATCGACACAAGCTAACTATGGCTACACCTTC
CAIRSTQANYGYTF